A single sample gave rise to the 14 T cell receptor beta chains below, sequenced in a study of shared clonotypes between healthy human individuals. TCRdb keeps only in-frame clones here, not all; method: immunoSEQ multiplex PCR. The data show 2 million to 2.5 million clones, more than 90% seen once. Sequenced material: naive CD4+ T cells sorted from blood. Subset here: CD45RA+ positively selected. All receptors come from a man between 18 and 29 years old in good health.

V gene TRBV5-1 combines with J gene TRBJ2-1, with 7 bases fitting TRBD2. J was trimmed by 2 bases and V by 5 bases; bases with no gene match: 7. This CDR3 spans 15 amino acids. Per the germline V gene, CDR1 is SGHRS and CDR2 is YFSETQ. This chain's CDR3 is CASSSLAATYNEQFF. The CDR3 DNA follows: TGCGCCAGCAGTTCTCTAGCGGCTACCTACAATGAGCAGTTCTTC.

This chain joins TRBV2 and TRBJ2-7; 8 bases align to TRBD1. Per the germline V gene, CDR1 is SNHLY and CDR2 is FYNNEI. The CDR3 contains 13 residues. Germline trimming cut 9 bases from V and 2 bases from J; bases unmatched to any gene: 6. The DNA for the CDR3 is TGTGCCAGTACAGGACAGGGACCCTACGAGCAGTACTTC. As protein: CASTGQGPYEQYF. Looking up the rest from reference TRBV2 and TRBJ2-7 gives the full variable domain: EPEVTQTPSHQVTQMGQEVILRCVPISNHLYFYWYRQILGQKVEFLVSFYNNEISEKSEIFDDQFSVERPDGSNFTLKIRSTKLEDSAMYFCASTGQGPYEQYFGPGTRLTVT.

The chain combines TRBV7-9 with TRBJ2-3; D unresolved. V was trimmed by 2 bases and J by 0 bases, leaving 12 bases between them. The CDR3 totals 16 residues. CDR1 SEHNR and CDR2 FQNEAQ come from the germline V gene (reference sequence). The CDR3 DNA follows: TGTGCCAGCAGCTTAAGGGTTGCCCGTAGCACAGATACGCAGTATTTT. Amino acid sequence: CASSLRVARSTDTQYF. Complete variable domain (other parts from reference TRBV7-9 and TRBJ2-3): DTGVSQNPRHKITKRGQNVTFRCDPISEHNRLYWYRQTLGQGPEFLTYFQNEAQLEKSRLLSDRFSAERPKGSFSTLEIQRTEQGDSAMYLCASSLRVARSTDTQYFGPGTRLTVL.

About this clone: Other DNA variants within this sample encode the same CDR3. V and J are TRBV7-2 and TRBJ2-7; 8 bases are a match to TRBD2. Per germline, CDR1 SGHTA and CDR2 FQGNSA. CDR3 length equals 14 residues. Trimming at V came to 1 base and at J to 4 bases, leaving 3 bases not matched to a gene. As DNA, the CDR3 is TGTGCCAGCAGCTTAGGGCGGGGGGCTTACGAGCAGTACTTC. It is translated as CASSLGRGAYEQYF.

This clone was counted a single time. The genes are TRBV10-3 and TRBJ1-1; TRBD1 agrees at 7 bases. Trimming at V came to 6 bases and at J to 4 bases, leaving 8 bases not matched to a gene. This CDR3 region has 14 residues. Germline values: CDR1 ENHRY, CDR2 SYGVKD. CDR3 DNA: TGTGCCATCAGCCCCAGGGACAGTGGCACTGAAGCTTTCTTT. Its protein is CAISPRDSGTEAFF.

This CDR3 reads CASSQSYTGELFF. CDR3 sequence (DNA): TGCGCCAGCAGTCAATCTTACACCGGGGAGCTGTTTTTT. The chain is built from TRBV23-1 and TRBJ2-2; no reliable D call. TRBV23-1 is reported as an ORF; its role is uncertain. The V and J ends lost 0 bases and 3 bases respectively, with 2 bases between them. The CDR3 loop spans 13 amino acids.

V gene TRBV7-9 combines with J gene TRBJ2-3; the D is unclear. In germline, CDR1 is SEHNR, CDR2 FQNEAQ (reference sequence). The CDR3 is 14 amino acids. V was pared by 3 bases and J by 2 bases, with 9 bases between. In DNA, the CDR3 is TGTGCCAGCAGCTTTACGGGCTTCACAGATACGCAGTATTTT. This gives the protein CASSFTGFTDTQYF.

This rearrangement joins TRBV6-6 to TRBJ2-7, with no clear D. CDR1 and CDR2 (germline): MNHNY, SVGAGI (reference sequence). This CDR3 has 15 residues. V lost 0 bases and J 4 bases, leaving 13 bases between the germline ends. The DNA of the CDR3 is TGTGCCAGCAGTTACTCCGCGGCCGCCGGTTACGAGCAGTACTTC. Protein sequence: CASSYSAAAGYEQYF.

The chain recombines TRBV7-2 with TRBJ1-2; weak D call: TRBD1 (6 bases). V lost 4 bases and J lost 4, with 16 bases in between. Germline V lookup: CDR1 SGHTA, CDR2 FQGNSA. CDR3 size: 15 residues. CDR3: CASSSQQGDLYGYTF. CDR3 coding DNA: TGTGCCAGCAGCTCACAACAGGGAGACCTCTATGGCTACACCTTC.

With regard to this clone: Other DNA sequences of this sample code for an identical CDR3. The chain has TRBV30 and TRBJ2-7, with TRBD1 matching 7 bases. The CDR3 sequence is 12 residues long. The germline CDR1 and CDR2 sequences are GTSNPN and SVGIG (reference sequence). V lost 5 bases to trimming and J lost 12 bases; unmatched junction nucleotides: 13. CDR3 loop: CAWDGTARGPYF. As DNA, the CDR3 is TGTGCCTGGGACGGGACAGCTCGAGGGCCGTACTTC.

This clone has only one observation. The chain carries TRBV7-2 and TRBJ2-3, with 8 bases fitting TRBD2. Germline V gene lookup returns CDR1 SGHTA and CDR2 FQGNSA. The CDR3 loop spans 17 amino acids. Losses at the gene ends were 7 bases for V and 2 bases for J; bases not matched to a gene: 14. The CDR3 DNA reads as TGTGCCAGCAAGGAGCGGGGGATCGTGTACTACACAGATACGCAGTATTTT. Encoded protein: CASKERGIVYYTDTQYF.

The chain is built from TRBV30 and TRBJ1-2, with 9 bases aligning to TRBD1. With 3 bases clipped from V and 0 bases from J, the junction kept 2 bases outside the gene matches. CDR1 GTSNPN and CDR2 SVGIG come from the germline V gene (reference sequence). The CDR3 is made up of 14 amino acids. The CDR3, as DNA: TGTGCCTGGAGGGGACAGGGCGCTAACTATGGCTACACCTTC. Protein product: CAWRGQGANYGYTF. Combining the CDR3 with reference TRBV30 and TRBJ1-2 gives the whole variable domain SQTIHQWPATLVQPVGSPLSLECTVEGTSNPNLYWYRQAAGRGLQLLFYSVGIGQISSEVPQNLSASRPQDRQFILSSKKLLLSDSGFYLCAWRGQGANYGYTFGSGTRLTVV.

The chain is built from TRBV7-9 and TRBJ1-1; D is uncertain. The ends were cut back, 1 base at V and 8 bases at J, with 11 bases in the middle. The CDR3 has 13 amino acids. Germline V CDR1 and CDR2: SEHNR, FQNEAQ (reference sequence). Here the CDR3 DNA reads TGTGCCAGCAGCTTAGATTCCGGAGGGGAAGCTTTCTTT. The encoded protein is CASSLDSGGEAFF.

The chain combines TRBV5-1 with TRBJ1-2, with TRBD1 identical over 7 bases. The V and J ends lost 4 bases and 4 bases, in that order; junction bases with no gene match: 16. The CDR3 totals 17 residues. CDR1 SGHRS and CDR2 YFSETQ come from the germline V gene. The CDR3 spells CASSPGQAVPMGYGYTF. As DNA, the CDR3 is TGCGCCAGCAGCCCTGGACAGGCGGTACCAATGGGCTATGGCTACACCTTC.